This passage covers 22 T cell receptor beta chains from one sample sequenced in a study of T cells in Graves' hyperthyroidism and ophthalmopathy. What was amplified from RNA transcripts were TCR beta CDR3 regions. A first-round RT-PCR of the TCR CDR3 used the HTBI primer set. TCRdb independently ran MiXCR on the multiplex PCR reads; one entry per CDR3 protein. The sample has about 520,000 distinct CDR3 sequences, roughly a quarter seen once. The sequencing input was blood. These receptors were obtained from a woman between 25 and 40 years old with Graves' ophthalmopathy.

The sample holds many counts of this clonotype. V is TRBV5-6 and J is TRBJ2-7; possibly TRBD1 for D (6 bases). This CDR3 has 14 amino acids. Deletions cut 0 bases from V and 2 bases from J, with 9 bases between. CDR1 is SGHDT, CDR2 YYEEEE, per germline. In DNA, the CDR3 is TGTGCCAGCAGCTTGGAGCCAGGGGCCTACGAGCAGTACTTC. Its protein is CASSLEPGAYEQYF.

This chain joins TRBV2 and TRBJ2-7, with D perhaps matching TRBD1 or TRBD2 (6 bases each). Per germline, CDR1 SNHLY and CDR2 FYNNEI. Trimming cost V 2 bases and J 1 base, with 15 bases left between them. The length of the CDR3 is 16 residues. CDR3 sequence: CASSELVRGASYEQYF. DNA of the CDR3: TGTGCCAGCAGTGAATTGGTTAGGGGGGCTTCCTACGAGCAGTACTTC.

The rearrangement uses TRBV7-8 and TRBJ1-5; TRBD1 might be the D (5 bases). Germline V gives CDR1 SGHVS, CDR2 FQNEAQ. The CDR3 has 13 residues. The V end was cut by 3 bases, the J end by 7 bases, with 10 bases between. The CDR3 protein is CASSFGATQPQHF. CDR3 nucleotide sequence: TGTGCCAGCAGCTTCGGGGCCACGCAGCCCCAGCATTTT.

The sample holds many counts of this clonotype. The gene calls are TRBV20-1 and TRBJ1-1; no reliable D call. Looked up from germline, CDR1 is DFQATT and CDR2 is SNEGSKA (reference sequence). V lost 0 bases to trimming and J lost 1 base, with 12 bases between them. The CDR3 has 15 amino acids. This CDR3 is CSARDPLPGNTEAFF. In nucleotides, the CDR3 is TGCAGTGCTAGAGATCCCTTACCCGGGAACACTGAAGCTTTCTTT.

This clonotype appeared many times. V usage is TRBV6-5 and J usage is TRBJ1-2; no reliable D call. V was cut by 2 bases and J by 8 bases, with 15 bases left in between. Germline CDR1 MNHEY, CDR2 SVGAGI. The length of the CDR3 is 14 residues. CDR3: CASSYGIGSMGYTF. The CDR3 DNA reads as TGTGCCAGCAGTTACGGGATAGGCTCCATGGGCTACACCTTC.

The chain is built from TRBV6-5 and TRBJ1-5; 7 positions match TRBD1. CDR3 length: 17 amino acids. J gave up 1 base and V 0 bases, and 6 bases lay outside the gene matches. Germline CDR1 and CDR2: MNHEY and SVGAGI. CDR3: CASSYSGGTVSNQPQHF. In nucleotides, the CDR3 is TGTGCCAGCAGTTACTCAGGCGGGACAGTCAGCAATCAGCCCCAGCATTTT.

This chain connects TRBV6-5 to TRBJ2-5; the match to TRBD2 covers 8 bases. The CDR3 spans 15 residues. Germline CDR1 is MNHEY and CDR2 is SVGAGI. J lost 4 bases, V lost 0 bases, and 4 bases had no gene match. The CDR3 sequence is CASSYSSGGPETQYF. CDR3 DNA: TGTGCCAGCAGTTACTCGTCGGGAGGGCCAGAGACCCAGTACTTC.

The chain is built from TRBV2 and TRBJ2-5, with a weak D call TRBD2 (5 bases). The germline V gene encodes CDR1 SNHLY and CDR2 FYNNEI. The V end lost 7 bases, the J end lost 5 bases, and 14 bases lay between the germline ends. The CDR3 runs to 13 residues. Here the CDR3 reads CASTGSEGETQYF. The CDR3 nucleotides are TGTGCCAGCACTGGCTCCGAGGGTGAGACCCAGTACTTC.

The chain is built from TRBV4-1 and TRBJ2-2; 9 bases align to TRBD1. From germline, CDR1 is MGHRA and CDR2 YSYEKL. Germline trimming cut 4 bases from V and 4 bases from J; bases unmatched to any gene: 4. The CDR3 has 15 amino acids. The CDR3 reads CASSPPGQGTGELFF. CDR3 DNA sequence: TGCGCCAGCAGCCCGCCGGGACAGGGCACCGGGGAGCTGTTTTTT.

This clonotype was seen at least ten times. J is TRBJ2-5 and V is TRBV28, with D tentatively TRBD1 (5 bases). From germline, CDR1 is MDHEN and CDR2 SYDVKM. The CDR3 length is 13 residues. Trimming stripped 5 bases from V and 5 bases from J, with 12 bases between. The CDR3 region has the DNA TGTGCCAGCAGTCCCCAGGGTCACGAGACCCAGTACTTC. Translation gives CASSPQGHETQYF.

The table lists this clonotype with many counts. V is TRBV11-2 and J is TRBJ1-2, with TRBD1 matching over 7 bases. The trim removed 2 bases at V and 8 bases at J, leaving 11 bases unmatched. This CDR3 has 15 amino acids. The germline CDR1 and CDR2 sequences are SGHAT and FQNNGV. The CDR3 region has the DNA TGTGCCAGCAGCTTACGACAGGGAATAGGTCAGGGCTACACCTTC. This gives the protein CASSLRQGIGQGYTF.

This clonotype was picked up many times. This chain joins TRBV5-1 and TRBJ1-2; D is uncertain. The CDR3 is 12 residues long. Germline V gene sequence: CDR1 SGHRS, CDR2 YFSETQ. Trimming stripped 5 bases from V and 5 bases from J, with 10 bases between. For the CDR3, the DNA is TGCGCCAGCAGGCCAGGTTATTATGGCTACACCTTC. It codes for CASRPGYYGYTF.

The sample holds many counts of this clonotype. The chain has TRBV20-1 and TRBJ1-3; unclear D gene. Germline CDR1 is DFQATT and CDR2 is SNEGSKA (reference sequence). The CDR3 is 12 amino acids. Trimming shortened V by 4 bases and J by 3 bases, and 7 bases separated the two germline ends. CDR3 protein: CSATTYGNTIYF. Written as DNA, the CDR3 is TGCAGTGCTACTACTTATGGAAACACCATATATTTT.

CDR3 protein: CASSVVRDALSLYEQYF. The DNA for the CDR3 is TGTGCCAGCAGCGTAGTGAGGGATGCATTAAGTCTTTACGAGCAGTACTTC. This chain uses TRBV9 with TRBJ2-7, with D tentatively TRBD2 (5 bases). The CDR3 runs 17 residues. Trimming left V 0 bases short and J 4 bases short, with 20 bases between. Germline V gene sequence: CDR1 SGDLS, CDR2 YYNGEE. The full variable domain, its missing parts supplied by reference TRBV9 and TRBJ2-7, is DSGVTQTPKHLITATGQRVTLRCSPRSGDLSVYWYQQSLDQGLQFLIQYYNGEERAKGNILERFSAQQFPDLHSELNLSSLELGDSALYFCASSVVRDALSLYEQYFGPGTRLTVT.

In this sample, this clonotype turned up many times. The rearrangement links TRBV6-5 to TRBJ1-3; TRBD1 matches at 9 bases. The CDR3 contains 15 residues. Germline trimming cut 0 bases from V and 8 bases from J; bases unmatched to any gene: 5. Germline V gene lookup returns CDR1 MNHEY and CDR2 SVGAGI. In nucleotides, the CDR3 is TGTGCCAGCAGTTACTCTGGGGACAGGGAGGACACCATATATTTT. It translates to CASSYSGDREDTIYF.

J is TRBJ2-6 and V is TRBV25-1; D is ambiguous. The CDR3 has 17 residues. With 7 bases removed from V and 4 bases from J, the gap between germline ends came to 20 bases. Germline V gene sequence: CDR1 MGHDK, CDR2 SYGVNS. The CDR3 DNA reads TGTGCCAGCACTCCCCCAGGTTTGTTGGCAGGGGCCAACGTCCTGACTTTC. This encodes CASTPPGLLAGANVLTF.

This clonotype was found many times. This CDR3 fails to terminate in the conserved phenylalanine or tryptophan, so it likely reflects a read error. The V and J genes are TRBV7-8 and TRBJ2-2, with 7 bases fitting TRBD2. The V gene's germline CDR1 is SGHVS and CDR2 FQNEAQ. The CDR3 consists of 15 residues. J was trimmed by 6 bases and V by 5 bases; bases with no gene match: 9. CDR3 sequence reads: CASSPKAGVPGELFL. The CDR3 DNA follows: TGTGCCAGCAGCCCTAAGGCGGGGGTGCCCGGGGAGCTGTTTCTT.

This clonotype was seen many times. The chain couples TRBV6-2 or TRBV6-3 to TRBJ2-7; tentatively, D is TRBD1 (6 bases). The germline V gene encodes CDR1 MNHEY and CDR2 SVGEGT. CDR3 length: 14 amino acids. The ends were cut back, 2 bases at V and 1 base at J, with 9 bases in the middle. CDR3 DNA sequence: TGTGCCAGCAGTTACGGGGGCGAGTCCTACGAGCAGTACTTC. Translating it yields CASSYGGESYEQYF.

This chain links TRBV20-1 with TRBJ1-2; perhaps TRBD1 as D (6 bases). The CDR3 length is 14 residues. Trimming cost V 3 bases and J 7 bases, with 18 bases left between them. Germline CDR1 is DFQATT and CDR2 is SNEGSKA (reference sequence). CDR3 in amino acids: CSASPEVGGSGYTF. CDR3 DNA: TGCAGTGCTAGCCCGGAGGTAGGGGGGAGTGGCTACACCTTC.

This clonotype was seen many times. This chain links TRBV4-3 with TRBJ1-2; D ambiguous. The length of the CDR3 is 15 residues. The germline CDR1 and CDR2 sequences are LGHNA and YSLEER. Trimming left V 1 base short and J 0 bases short, with 9 bases between. CDR3 nucleotide sequence: TGCGCCAGCAGCCAAGTCGGTGTTACTAACTATGGCTACACCTTC. Protein: CASSQVGVTNYGYTF.

The chain is built from TRBV18 and TRBJ1-1, with D unclear. This CDR3 comprises 14 residues. Germline V gives CDR1 KGHSH, CDR2 LQKENI. V was shortened by 6 bases and J by 1 base, with 12 bases between the two germline ends. CDR3 bases: TGTGCCAGCTCCCCAGGACGGACGAACACTGAAGCTTTCTTT. Translating it yields CASSPGRTNTEAFF.

This clonotype was picked up a small number of times. The V call is TRBV19, the J call TRBJ1-1; 9 nucleotides align to TRBD1. Germline CDR1 and CDR2: LNHDA and SQIVND (reference sequence). The length of the CDR3 is 15 residues. The V and J ends lost 4 bases and 4 bases, in that order; junction bases with no gene match: 7. CDR3 sequence (DNA): TGTGCCAGTAGTACTCTACAGGGGGCGGCCACTGAAGCTTTCTTT. Residues: CASSTLQGAATEAFF.